This entry lists 8 T cell receptor beta chains sequenced from one sample in a study of cytomegalovirus exposure and HLA in healthy donors. Measured with immunoSEQ multiplex PCR; TCRdb has only the in-frame clones, and not every one. Among about 180,000 clones, 85% to 90% were seen once, and the ten largest hold 1.4%. The source material was PBMCs. Receptors were obtained from a woman aged 25 to 39 in good health and CMV-seronegative.

J is TRBJ2-5 and V is TRBV5-1, with TRBD1 identical over 11 bases. The CDR3 loop spans 14 amino acids. After removal of 2 bases from V and 5 bases from J, the junction contained 2 bases not matched to a gene. The germline V gene has CDR1 SGHRS and CDR2 YFSETQ. In DNA form, the CDR3 reads TGCGCCAGCAGCTTCGGACAGGGGGCTGAGACCCAGTACTTC. Translated: CASSFGQGAETQYF.

This chain joins TRBV7-8 and TRBJ1-1; D gene ambiguous. From germline, CDR1 is SGHVS and CDR2 FQNEAQ. The CDR3 loop spans 13 amino acids. Trimming stripped 6 bases from V and 2 bases from J, with 10 bases between. CDR3 loop: CASSSRHNTEAFF. The CDR3 bases are TGTGCCAGCAGTTCGAGGCATAACACTGAAGCTTTCTTT.

The chain employs TRBV5-1 and TRBJ2-7; D is possibly TRBD2 (5 bases). The CDR3 totals 15 residues. Germline V gene sequence: CDR1 SGHRS, CDR2 YFSETQ. Trimming took 4 bases from V and 3 from J, leaving 17 bases between them. The CDR3 DNA is TGCGCCAGCAGCCTATCAGGAGGAGTCGACTACGAGCAGTACTTC. Protein product: CASSLSGGVDYEQYF.

The chain links TRBV5-5 to TRBJ2-1; 13 bases map to TRBD2. The CDR3 sequence is 15 residues long. V was pared by 4 bases and J by 9 bases, with 7 bases of the junction left unmatched. Germline V lookup: CDR1 SGHKS, CDR2 YYEKEE (reference sequence). This CDR3 is CASSTGLAGAGEQFF. CDR3 DNA sequence: TGTGCCAGCAGCACCGGACTAGCGGGGGCCGGTGAGCAGTTCTTC. Drawing the rest from reference TRBV5-5 and TRBJ2-1, the complete variable domain is DAGVTQSPTHLIKTRGQQVTLRCSPISGHKSVSWYQQVLGQGPQFIFQYYEKEERGRGNFPDRFSARQFPNYSSELNVNALLLGDSALYLCASSTGLAGAGEQFFGPGTRLTVL.

Only one count was recorded for this clone. The CDR3 is CASSLWANEKLFF. CDR3 sequence (DNA): TGTGCCAGCAGCTTATGGGCAAATGAAAAACTGTTTTTT. The rearrangement joins TRBV11-2 to TRBJ1-4, with unresolved D. V lost 2 bases and J 5 bases, leaving 6 bases between the germline ends. CDR1 SGHAT and CDR2 FQNNGV come from the germline V gene. The CDR3 runs 13 residues.

The chain links TRBV6-1 to TRBJ2-1; 9 bases map to TRBD2. Unmatched junction bases numbered 3, after V lost 6 bases and J lost 3 bases. The CDR3 contains 14 residues. CDR1 is MNHNS and CDR2 is SASEGT in the germline V gene. The CDR3 spells CASRSGGLYNEQFF. In DNA, the CDR3 is TGTGCCAGCAGGAGCGGGGGGCTCTACAATGAGCAGTTCTTC.

In this sample, this clone turned up a few times. CDR3 coding DNA: TGTGCCAGCAGTGAACTACGAGGGGGCTCTACGGACTATGGCTACACCTTC. It translates to CASSELRGGSTDYGYTF. The chain employs TRBV25-1 and TRBJ1-2; 7 bases match TRBD1. The CDR3 runs 17 residues. J gave up 3 bases and V 2 bases, and 12 bases lay outside the gene matches. The germline CDR1 and CDR2 sequences are MGHDK and SYGVNS.

This clone has a single count. V and J are TRBV7-2 and TRBJ1-2, with a tentative D call TRBD1 (6 bases). The germline gives CDR1 SGHTA, CDR2 FQGNSA. The CDR3 consists of 16 residues. V shed 0 bases and J shed 5 bases, with 16 bases lying between them. CDR3 protein: CASSLALQGSLYGYTF. For the CDR3, the DNA is TGTGCCAGCAGCTTAGCGCTACAGGGTAGCCTTTATGGCTACACCTTC.